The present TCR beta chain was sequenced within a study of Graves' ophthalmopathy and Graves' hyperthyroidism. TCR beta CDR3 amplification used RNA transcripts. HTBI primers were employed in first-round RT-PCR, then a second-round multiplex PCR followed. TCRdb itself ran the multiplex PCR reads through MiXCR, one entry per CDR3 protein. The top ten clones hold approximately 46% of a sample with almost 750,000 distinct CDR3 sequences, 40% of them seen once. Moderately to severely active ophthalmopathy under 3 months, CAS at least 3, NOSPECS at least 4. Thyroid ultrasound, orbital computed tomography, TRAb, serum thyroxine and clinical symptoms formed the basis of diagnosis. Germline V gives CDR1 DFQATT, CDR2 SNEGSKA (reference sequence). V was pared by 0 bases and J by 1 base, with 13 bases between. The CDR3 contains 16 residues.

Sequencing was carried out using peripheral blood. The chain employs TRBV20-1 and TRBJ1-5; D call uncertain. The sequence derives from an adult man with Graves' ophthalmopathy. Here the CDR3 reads CSARDLLGESNQPQHF. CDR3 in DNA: TGCAGTGCTAGAGATCTGTTGGGAGAAAGCAATCAGCCCCAGCATTTT.